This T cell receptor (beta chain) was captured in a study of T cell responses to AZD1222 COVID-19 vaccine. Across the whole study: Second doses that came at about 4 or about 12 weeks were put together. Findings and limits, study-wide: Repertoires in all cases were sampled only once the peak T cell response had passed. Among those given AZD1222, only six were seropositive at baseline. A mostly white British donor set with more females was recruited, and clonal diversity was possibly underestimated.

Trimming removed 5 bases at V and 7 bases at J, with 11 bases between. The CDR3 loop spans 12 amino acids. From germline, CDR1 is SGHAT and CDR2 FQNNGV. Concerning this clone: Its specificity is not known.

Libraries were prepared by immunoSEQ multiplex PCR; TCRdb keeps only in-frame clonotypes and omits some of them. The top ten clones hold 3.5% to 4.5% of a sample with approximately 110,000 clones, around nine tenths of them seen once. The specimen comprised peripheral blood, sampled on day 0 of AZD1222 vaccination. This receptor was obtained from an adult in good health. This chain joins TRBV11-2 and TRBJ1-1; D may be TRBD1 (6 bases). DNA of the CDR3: TGTGCCAGCAGCCTCCAGGGGATTGAAGCTTTCTTT. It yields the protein CASSLQGIEAFF.